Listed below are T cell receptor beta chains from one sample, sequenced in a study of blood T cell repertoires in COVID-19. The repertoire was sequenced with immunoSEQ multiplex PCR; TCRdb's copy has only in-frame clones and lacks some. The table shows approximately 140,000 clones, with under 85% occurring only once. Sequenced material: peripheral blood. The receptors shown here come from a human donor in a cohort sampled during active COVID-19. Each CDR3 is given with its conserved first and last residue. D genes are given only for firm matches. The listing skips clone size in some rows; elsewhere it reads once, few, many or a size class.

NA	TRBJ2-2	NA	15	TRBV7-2	TGTGCCAGCAGCTTATTTGTCAGGGCCACCGGGGAGCTGTTTTTT	CASSLFVRATGELFF
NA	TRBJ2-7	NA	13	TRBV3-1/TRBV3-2	TGTGCCAGCAGCCCCTCGGGGAGCTACGAGCAGTACTTC	CASSPSGSYEQYF
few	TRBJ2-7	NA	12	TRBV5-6	TGTGCCAGCAGCTTGTACGAGTACGAGCAGTACTTC	CASSLYEYEQYF
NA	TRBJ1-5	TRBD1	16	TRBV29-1	TGCAGCGTTGCAACCAGCGGGACAGGGTACAATCAGCCCCAGCATTTT	CSVATSGTGYNQPQHF
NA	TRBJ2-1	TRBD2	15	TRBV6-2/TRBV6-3	TGTGCCAGCAGCACCAGGACTAGCGGTTACAATGAGCAGTTCTTC	CASSTRTSGYNEQFF
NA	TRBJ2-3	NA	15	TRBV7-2	TGTGCCAGCAGCTTAGTTGGCGGCAACACAGATACGCAGTATTTT	CASSLVGGNTDTQYF
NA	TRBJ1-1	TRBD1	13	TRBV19	TGTGCCAGTAGTACAGACAGGGGGGATGAAGCTTTCTTT	CASSTDRGDEAFF
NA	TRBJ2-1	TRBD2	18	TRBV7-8	TGTGCCAGCAGCTCCGCACGGGCACTAGCGGGAGTCTACAATGAGCAGTTCTTC	CASSSARALAGVYNEQFF
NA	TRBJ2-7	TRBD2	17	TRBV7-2	TGTGCCAGCAGCCATGACATAGCGGGAGGGATAAGGTACGAGCAGTACTTC	CASSHDIAGGIRYEQYF
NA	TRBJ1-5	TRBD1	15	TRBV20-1	TGCAGTGCTAGTGACACGACAGGGGCCCATCAGCCCCAGCATTTT	CSASDTTGAHQPQHF
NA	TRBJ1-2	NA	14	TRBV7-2	TGTGCCAGCAGCTCACCCCCAGGCCCCTATGGCTACACCTTC	CASSSPPGPYGYTF
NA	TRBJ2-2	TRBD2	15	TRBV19	TGTGCCAGTAGTATTAGCGGGACGAACACCGGGGAGCTGTTTTTT	CASSISGTNTGELFF
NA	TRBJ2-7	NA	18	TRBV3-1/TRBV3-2	TGTGCCAGCAGCCACCTATCCAGGGCTGGGCATAGCTCCTACGAGCAGTACTTC	CASSHLSRAGHSSYEQYF
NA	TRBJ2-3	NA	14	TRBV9	TGTGCCAGCAGCGTAGACGGGAGTGGTGATACGCAGTATTTT	CASSVDGSGDTQYF
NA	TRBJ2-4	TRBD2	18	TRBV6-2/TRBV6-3	TGTGCCAGCAGTTACTCTCGGACTAGCGTTCCCTGGGGGAACATTCAGTACTTC	CASSYSRTSVPWGNIQYF
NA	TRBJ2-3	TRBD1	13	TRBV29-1	TGCAGCGTTTTTACAGGGGGAACAGATACGCAGTATTTT	CSVFTGGTDTQYF
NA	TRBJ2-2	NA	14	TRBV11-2	TGTGCCAGCAGCCCCCTAGTGCACACCGGGGAGCTGTTTTTT	CASSPLVHTGELFF
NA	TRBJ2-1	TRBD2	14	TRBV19	TGTGCCAGTAGGCGGGAGGGTTTTTACAATGAGCAGTTCTTC	CASRREGFYNEQFF
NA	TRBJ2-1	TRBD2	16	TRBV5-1	TGCGCCAGCAGCGATCTGACTAGCGGGGGCTACAATGAGCAGTTCTTC	CASSDLTSGGYNEQFF
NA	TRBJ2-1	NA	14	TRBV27	TGTGCCAGTCAACCGGGACTTCGTACAATTGAGCAGTTCTTC	CASQPGLRTIEQFF
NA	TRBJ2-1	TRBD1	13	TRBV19	TGTGCCAGTACCATAACAACAGGGGGCGAGCAGTTCTTC	CASTITTGGEQFF
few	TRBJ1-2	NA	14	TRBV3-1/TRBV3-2	TGTGCCAGCAGCCAAGTCCAGGGTTTCGATGGCTACACCTTC	CASSQVQGFDGYTF
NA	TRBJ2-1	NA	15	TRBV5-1	TGCGCCAGCCGACAACGACAGAACTCCTACAATGAGCAGTTCTTC	CASRQRQNSYNEQFF
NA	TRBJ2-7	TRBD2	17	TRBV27	TGTGCCAGCAGTTTACGGGGGACTAGCATGTTAGTATACGAGCAGTACTTC	CASSLRGTSMLVYEQYF
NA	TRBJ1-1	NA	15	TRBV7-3	TGTGCCAGCAGCTTGATAGGACGGGGGACCACTGAAGCTTTCTTT	CASSLIGRGTTEAFF
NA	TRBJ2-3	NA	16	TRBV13	TGTGCCAGCAGCCCTGGGCTAGCCCTAAACACAGATACGCAGTATTTT	CASSPGLALNTDTQYF